The clone carrying this T cell receptor (beta chain) appeared a few times. Antigen: not known. The source of the sample is a study of blood T cells in healthy people across ages. Study results and caveats: In these data, TCR beta diversity tracked strongly with naive T cell percentage. TCR beta diversity, measured per million T cells, fell in a roughly linear way with age. In long-lived donors, naive CD4+ cell counts and diversity exceeded those of aged donors.

J lost 4 bases, V lost 6 bases, and 2 bases had no gene match. This CDR3 contains 13 residues. The germline V gene encodes CDR1 SEHNR and CDR2 FQNEAQ (reference sequence). Alongside a J-beta primer mix, a sample-barcoded 5' primer served in a second PCR lasting roughly 6 to 11 cycles. In TCRdb, the 5' RACE reads were re-called with MiXCR into one record per CDR3 protein. This table holds about 1.1 million distinct CDR3 sequences, roughly two fifths found once. This TCR derives from a man aged 18 to 35 in good health. The sequenced sample consisted of blood. The gene calls are TRBV7-9 and TRBJ2-1, with 8 bases aligning to TRBD1. This CDR3 is CASSWDRYNEQFF. The CDR3 DNA reads TGTGCCAGCAGTTGGGACAGGTACAATGAGCAGTTCTTC. The whole variable domain, remainder taken from reference TRBV7-9 and TRBJ2-1, is DTGVSQNPRHKITKRGQNVTFRCDPISEHNRLYWYRQTLGQGPEFLTYFQNEAQLEKSRLLSDRFSAERPKGSFSTLEIQRTEQGDSAMYLCASSWDRYNEQFFGPGTRLTVL.